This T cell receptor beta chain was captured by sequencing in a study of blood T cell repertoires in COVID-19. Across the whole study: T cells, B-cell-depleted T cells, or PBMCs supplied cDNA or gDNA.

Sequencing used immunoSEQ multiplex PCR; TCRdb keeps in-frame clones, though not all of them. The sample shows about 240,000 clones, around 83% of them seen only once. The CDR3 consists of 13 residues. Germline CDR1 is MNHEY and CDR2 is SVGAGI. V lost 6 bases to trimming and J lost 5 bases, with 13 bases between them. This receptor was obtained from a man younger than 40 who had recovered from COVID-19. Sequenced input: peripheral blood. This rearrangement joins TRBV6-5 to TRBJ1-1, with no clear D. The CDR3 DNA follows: TGTGCCAGCAGCAGCCCTCGGCGGACTGAAGCTTTCTTT. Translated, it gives CASSSPRRTEAFF.